A single TCR beta chain is shown here with its context. Its antigen target is currently unknown. Per-nucleotide qualities are absent, and no much larger clonotype sits a single base away. The germline V end is reduced by 1 base and the J end by 8 bases; junction bases left unmatched: 8. The CDR3, cysteine through phenylalanine, is 15 amino acids long. Only the CDR3 region is kept as DNA, spanning 45 bases read in frame from base 1. In the germline V gene, CDR1 corresponds to SGHRS and CDR2 to YFSETQ. These data originate in a study of shared clonotypes between healthy human individuals (TCRdb year 2020). Concerning the study at large: The cohort included three men and a couple of women between 18 and 49 years of age. For each donor, CD4 naive and CD4 memory were each run on three plates, CD8 naive on two plates, and CD8 memory on one plate. Leukapheresis yielded between about 0.9 and 10 billion PBMCs per donor. Libraries were prepared and TCR repertoires were sequenced by different laboratories using diverse techniques, in order to increase sequencing depth and limit assay-specific biases. To estimate repertoire size and how much clonotype sharing occurs between individuals, the study deeply sequenced the blood TCR repertoires of five healthy adults.

The investigation overall reported the following: Sampling was limited to blood, and TCR repertoires in tissue likely differ from TCR repertoires in blood. Clonotypes shared by all four sorted-subset donors showed higher generation probabilities than non-shared clonotypes. Because the study included only a small number of donors, the genetic and exposure-history diversity represented was limited. Based on pairwise subsampling, the degree of clonotype sharing among donors was expected to be affected by sequencing depth. Sharing across several donors was observed for roughly 5.4% of naive CD4, about 3.2% of naive CD8, roughly 2.3% of memory CD4, and over 0.3% of memory CD8 clonotypes. Larger estimated clonotype richness was generally found for naive subsets than for memory subsets. Incomplete sequencing was indicated by rarefaction of sorted-subset datasets, despite the large sequencing depth.

Donors were healthy HIV-negative adults with no recently reported acute infections or vaccinations. Only Caucasian adults living in Nashville, Tennessee, USA were represented among the donors. CD4+ T cells were enriched by magnetic negative selection; naive cells were then positively selected on CD45RA, and the negative fraction formed the memory subset. Blood was obtained by leukapheresis, after which PBMCs were separated by Ficoll-Histopaque density gradient centrifugation and cryopreserved in liquid nitrogen vapor phase. Analytical flow cytometry was used to check the purity and quantity of every magnetically sorted T cell population. From each sorted fraction, genomic DNA was isolated and quantified by UV absorbance on a Nanodrop 2000c. Using the deep immunoSEQ assay, TCR CDR3 regions were amplified from genomic DNA by multiplex PCR. Genomic DNA extracted from each cell subset was distributed evenly over all wells of several immunoSEQ 96-well plates, and each plate served as one replicate. Each replicate PCR for sorted subsets received 200 ng genomic DNA, equal to roughly 30,000 T cell genomes. Purified libraries were quantified with a Qubit 3.0 fluorometer, sized on a Bioanalyzer 2100, and re-quantified with the KAPA Library Quantification kit. Every immunoSEQ 96-well plate was sequenced on a separate single-read 150-cycle Illumina NextSeq 550 flow cell. Per the authors' processing: Because only junctional sequences without quality scores were contained in the immunoSEQ output, filtering matching that applied to full-length reads could not be performed. Sequences were annotated with PyIR, a Python wrapper for IgBLAST v1.9, and V/J genes and CDR3 were assigned using IMGT germline references. Reads with weak V/J assignments (E-value above 1e-6), missing CDR3, stop codons, out-of-frame junctions, or ambiguous translated residues were removed. A V3J clonotype was defined by an identical inferred V gene, J gene, and CDR3 amino acid sequence. The percentage overlap between two repertoires was calculated by dividing the number of shared unique clonotypes by the size of the smaller repertoire. Three approaches were used to assess repertoire richness: RTK rarefaction, the Chao1 estimator, and Recon v2.1 estimates of unobserved clonotypes. OLGA was used to compute generation probabilities for all TCRbeta clonotypes that the gDNA method yielded from a handful of donors. Imported from immuneACCESS, the table was reduced by TCRdb to in-frame sequences with V and J called. These copies leave out some clones; in studies compared against another copy, an unresolved V gene accounts for under half, and the cause of the remainder is not known. V, J and clone size reflect that table, while D and trimming were determined from the DNA. Recorded for this sample are 2 million to 3 million clones; over 85% of them occurred a single time. The ten largest clones add up to 0.36% of the sample.

Sequenced sample: naive CD4+ T cells from PBMCs. The cell subset or site label, as the study defines it: CD45RA+ positively selected. This receptor was taken from a man between 18 and 29 years old in good health. Some clones in this sample may be carry-over from other donors' samples. The rearrangement joined TRBV5-1 to TRBJ1-5, with 8 bases in between that match TRBD1. The CDR3: CASSLWDRTTEPQHF. The base sequence is TGCGCCAGCAGCTTGTGGGACAGGACTACTGAGCCCCAGCATTTT.